This TCR beta chain is drawn from a study of control samples from healthy donors and cancer patients. Only in-frame clones appear in the TCRdb table, and some are missing; sequencing was by immunoSEQ multiplex PCR. The sample holds under 70,000 clones; 87% are singletons and the top ten take over 12%. This TCR was recovered from a man aged 55 to 70 with head and neck cancer. The specimen sequenced was PBMCs.

CDR3 residues: CASSYSRNQPQHF. The CDR3 DNA follows: TGTGCCAGCAGTTACTCACGGAATCAGCCCCAGCATTTT. V gene TRBV6-2 or TRBV6-3 combines with J gene TRBJ1-5; D is undetermined. This CDR3 contains 13 residues. CDR1 is MNHEY, CDR2 SVGEGT, per germline. Trimming removed 0 bases from V and 4 bases from J, with 4 bases in between.